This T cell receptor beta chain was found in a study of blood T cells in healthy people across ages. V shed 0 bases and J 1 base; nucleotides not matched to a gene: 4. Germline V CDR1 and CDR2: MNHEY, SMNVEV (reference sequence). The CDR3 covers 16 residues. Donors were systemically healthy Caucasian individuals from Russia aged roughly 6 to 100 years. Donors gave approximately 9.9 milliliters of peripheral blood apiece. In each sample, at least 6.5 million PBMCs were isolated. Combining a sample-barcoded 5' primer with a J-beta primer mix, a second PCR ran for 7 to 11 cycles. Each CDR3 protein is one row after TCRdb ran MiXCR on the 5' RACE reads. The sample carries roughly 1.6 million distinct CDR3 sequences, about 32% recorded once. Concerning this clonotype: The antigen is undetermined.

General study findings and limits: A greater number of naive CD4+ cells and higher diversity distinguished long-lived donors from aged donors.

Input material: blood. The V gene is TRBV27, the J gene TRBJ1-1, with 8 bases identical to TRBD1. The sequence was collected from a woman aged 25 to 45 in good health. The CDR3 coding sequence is TGTGCCAGCAGTTTATCCACAGGGGGTTCGAACACTGAAGCTTTCTTT. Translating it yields CASSLSTGGSNTEAFF.